This T cell receptor beta chain emerged from a study of T cells after yellow fever vaccination. V dropped 2 bases and J dropped 0 bases, with 11 bases sitting between them. The CDR3 has 15 residues. Germline-derived CDR1 and CDR2 are MNHEY and SVGAGI. TCRdb reprocessed the 5' RACE reads with MiXCR, giving one entry per CDR3 protein. Seen here are about 550,000 distinct CDR3 sequences, 15% to 20% observed once, and the top ten hold more than 13%. The sequencing here drew on PBMCs, taken 15 days after the yellow fever booster vaccination. The receptor was isolated from a man under 40 who received the YFV17D yellow fever vaccine. The chain links TRBV6-5 to TRBJ2-7; D might be TRBD1 (5 bases). CDR3 in DNA: TGTGCCAGCAGTTACGGGGCCTTAAGCTCCTACGAGCAGTACTTC. Residues: CASSYGALSSYEQYF.